The sequence of this TCR beta chain was determined in a study of blood T cell repertoires in COVID-19. In the study overall: The cDNA or gDNA used as material had been derived from T cells, B-cell-depleted T cells, or PBMCs.

TCRdb's copy holds only in-frame clones and misses some; the assay was immunoSEQ multiplex PCR. The sample shows about 310,000 clones, around 86% of them seen only once. Germline V gene sequence: CDR1 SGHTA, CDR2 FQGNSA. Trimming cost V 2 bases and J 4 bases; bases outside gene matches: 3. The length of the CDR3 is 14 residues. The clonotype comes from a middle-aged man with active or convalescent COVID-19. This sequence joins TRBV7-2 and TRBJ1-1; 8 nucleotides line up with TRBD1. Material for sequencing was peripheral blood. Here the CDR3 DNA reads TGTGCCAGCAGCTTACAGGGGGCGAGCACTGAAGCTTTCTTT. It yields the protein CASSLQGASTEAFF.